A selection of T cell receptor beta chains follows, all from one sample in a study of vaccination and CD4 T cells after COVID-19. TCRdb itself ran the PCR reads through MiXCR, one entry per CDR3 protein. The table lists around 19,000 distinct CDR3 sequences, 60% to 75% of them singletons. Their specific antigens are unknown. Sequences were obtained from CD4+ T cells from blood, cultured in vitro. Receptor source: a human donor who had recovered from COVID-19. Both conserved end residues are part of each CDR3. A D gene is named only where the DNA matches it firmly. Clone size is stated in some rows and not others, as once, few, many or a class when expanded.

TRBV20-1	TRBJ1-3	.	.	CSATAPGNTIYF	TGCAGTGCGACCGCCCCTGGAAACACCATATATTTT
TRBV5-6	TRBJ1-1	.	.	CASSLRRWNTEAFF	TGTGCCAGCAGCTTACGTAGATGGAACACTGAAGCTTTCTTT
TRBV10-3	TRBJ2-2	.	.	CAISGGGRTGKITGELFF	TGTGCCATCAGTGGGGGAGGGCGGACAGGGAAGATCACCGGGGAGCTGTTTTTT
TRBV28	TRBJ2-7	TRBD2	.	CASSFPLAAGGEQYF	TGTGCCAGCAGTTTCCCCCTCGCGGCGGGGGGCGAGCAGTACTTC
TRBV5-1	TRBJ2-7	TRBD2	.	CASSDPGGASEQYF	TGCGCCAGCTCCGATCCGGGGGGAGCGTCCGAGCAGTACTTC
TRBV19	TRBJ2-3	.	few	CASSIIGTDTQYF	TGTGCCAGTAGTATTATTGGGACAGATACGCAGTATTTT
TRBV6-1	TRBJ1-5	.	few	CASRIPSVGNQPQHF	TGTGCCAGCAGGATCCCATCGGTGGGCAATCAGCCCCAGCATTTT
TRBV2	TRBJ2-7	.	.	CASRFGRGESYEQYF	TGTGCCAGCAGGTTCGGAAGGGGGGAGTCCTACGAGCAGTACTTC
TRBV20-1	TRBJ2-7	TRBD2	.	CSVFGGYEQYF	TGCAGTGTATTCGGGGGGTACGAGCAGTACTTC
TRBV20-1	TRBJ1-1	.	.	CSASLSISNTEAFF	TGCAGTGCTTCCCTCTCCATTAGTAACACTGAAGCTTTCTTT
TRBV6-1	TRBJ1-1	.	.	CASSRDTEAFF	TGTGCCAGCAGTCGAGACACTGAAGCTTTCTTT
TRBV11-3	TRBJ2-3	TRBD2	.	CASSFSRLAGEATDTQYF	TGTGCCAGCAGCTTCTCGAGGCTAGCGGGAGAGGCGACAGATACGCAGTATTTT
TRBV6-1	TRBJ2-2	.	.	CASRVDKTNTGELFF	TGTGCCAGCAGGGTAGACAAAACGAACACCGGGGAGCTGTTTTTT
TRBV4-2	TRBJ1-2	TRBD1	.	CASSQDGGTGNGYTF	TGTGCCAGCAGCCAAGATGGTGGGACAGGGAATGGCTACACCTTC
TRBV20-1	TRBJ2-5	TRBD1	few	CSALTGEETQYF	TGCAGTGCTCTGACAGGGGAGGAGACCCAGTACTTC
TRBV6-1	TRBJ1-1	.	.	CASSETRGATGTEAFF	TGTGCCAGCAGTGAGACAAGGGGCGCTACAGGCACTGAAGCTTTCTTT
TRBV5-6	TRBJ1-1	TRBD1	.	CASSMTGSNTEAFF	TGTGCCAGCAGCATGACAGGGAGCAACACTGAAGCTTTCTTT
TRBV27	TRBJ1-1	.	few	CASSPRGGTEAFF	TGTGCCAGCAGTCCCAGGGGAGGCACTGAAGCTTTCTTT
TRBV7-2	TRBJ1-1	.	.	CASSSREGWYTEAFF	TGTGCCAGCAGCTCACGCGAAGGCTGGTACACTGAAGCTTTCTTT
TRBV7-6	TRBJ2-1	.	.	CASSLAYRGSYNEQFF	TGTGCCAGCAGCTTAGCGTACCGGGGGTCCTACAATGAGCAGTTCTTC
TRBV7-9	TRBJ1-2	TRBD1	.	CASSPRQGTTGYTF	TGTGCCAGCAGCCCACGACAGGGTACTACGGGCTACACCTTC
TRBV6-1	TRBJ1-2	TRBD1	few	CASRDRGLANYGYTF	TGTGCCAGCAGGGACAGGGGCCTAGCTAACTATGGCTACACCTTC
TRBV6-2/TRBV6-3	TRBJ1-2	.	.	CASTPGRRNYGYTF	TGTGCCAGCACCCCCGGCAGGAGAAACTATGGCTACACCTTC
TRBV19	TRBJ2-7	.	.	CASRLGGSSSYEQYF	TGTGCCAGTAGGTTGGGGGGATCCAGCTCCTACGAGCAGTACTTC